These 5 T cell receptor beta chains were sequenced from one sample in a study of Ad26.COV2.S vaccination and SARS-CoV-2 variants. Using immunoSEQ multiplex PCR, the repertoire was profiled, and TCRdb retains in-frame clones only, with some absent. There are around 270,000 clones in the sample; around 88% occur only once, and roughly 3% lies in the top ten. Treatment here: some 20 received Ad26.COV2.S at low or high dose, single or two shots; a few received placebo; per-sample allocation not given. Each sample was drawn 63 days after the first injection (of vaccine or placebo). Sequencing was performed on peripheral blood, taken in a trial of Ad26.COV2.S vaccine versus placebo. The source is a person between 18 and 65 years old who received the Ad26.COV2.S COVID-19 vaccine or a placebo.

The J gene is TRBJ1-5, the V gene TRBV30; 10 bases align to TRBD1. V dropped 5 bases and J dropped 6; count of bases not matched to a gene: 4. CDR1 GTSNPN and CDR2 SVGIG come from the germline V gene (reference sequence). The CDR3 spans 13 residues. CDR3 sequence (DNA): TGTGCCTGGTCAGGGACAGGGGCTCAGCCCCAGCATTTT. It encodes CAWSGTGAQPQHF.

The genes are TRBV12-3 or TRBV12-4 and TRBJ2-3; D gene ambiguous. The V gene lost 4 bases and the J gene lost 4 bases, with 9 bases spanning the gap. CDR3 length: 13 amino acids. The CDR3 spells CASSSNRADTQYF. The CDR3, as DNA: TGTGCCAGCAGTTCGAATCGGGCAGATACGCAGTATTTT.

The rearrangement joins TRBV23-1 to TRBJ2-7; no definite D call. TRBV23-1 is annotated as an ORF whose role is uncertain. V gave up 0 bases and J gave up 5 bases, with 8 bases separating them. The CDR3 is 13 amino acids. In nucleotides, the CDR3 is TGCGCCAGCAGTCAATCCCGTGGCCACGAGCAGTACGTC. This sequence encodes CASSQSRGHEQYV.

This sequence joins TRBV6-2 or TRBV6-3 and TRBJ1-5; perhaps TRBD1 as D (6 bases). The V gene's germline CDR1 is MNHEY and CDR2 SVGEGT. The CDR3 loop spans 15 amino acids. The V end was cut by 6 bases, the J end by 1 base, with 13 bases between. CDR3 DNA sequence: TGTGCCAGCAGCCTGGGCACAGGGAGCAATCAGCCCCAGCATTTT. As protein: CASSLGTGSNQPQHF.

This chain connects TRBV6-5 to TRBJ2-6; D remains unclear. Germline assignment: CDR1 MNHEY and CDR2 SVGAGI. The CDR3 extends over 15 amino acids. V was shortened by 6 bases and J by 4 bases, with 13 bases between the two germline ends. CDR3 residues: CASRDSDQGANVLTF. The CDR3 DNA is TGTGCCAGCAGGGATTCTGACCAGGGGGCCAACGTCCTGACTTTC.